This T cell receptor (beta chain) was retrieved from a study of T cell responses to AZD1222 COVID-19 vaccine (TCRdb year 2021). Describing the broader study: TCR sequencing covered roughly 230 trial participants: nearly 210 given two doses of AZD1222 and 26 given two doses of MenACWY control vaccine. Trial participants were enrolled by age into 18-55, 56-69 and 70-plus year subgroups, with approximately 150, 30 and 60 TCR-sequenced participants respectively. General study outcomes and caveats: Epitopes outside the regions mutated in the B.1.351 and B.1.1.7 variants were reportedly recognized by nearly half of the unique spike-specific TCRs. Conclusions about previously exposed vaccinees are limited because only a handful of AZD1222 recipients were SARS-CoV-2 seropositive at baseline. CD4 TCRs associated with the vaccine covered the entire spike protein, and the dominant responses were in regions 160-218 and 743-854. The 56-69-year group was small, and its depth increase did not reach significance, likely because of low power. No day 14 peak-response samples were available, so repertoires were characterized only after the peak T cell response. Most participants were white British and females outnumbered males, and the authors suggested that clonal diversity may have been underestimated. After two AZD1222 doses, both the breadth and the depth of spike-specific TCRs were significantly higher than at day 0 and than in MenACWY recipients.

For this clone: Its antigen remains undetermined. No qualities accompany the bases; no much larger clone lies one base away.

Reading the label with the study, this specimen's time point is: about 28 days (+/-7) after the second vaccine dose. Because spike-specific TCR depth and breadth did not differ between the two schedules, AZD1222 recipients who got a second dose at roughly 4 weeks were pooled with those who got a second dose at roughly 12 weeks. Vaccinee samples were obtained from the UK trials COV001 and COV002, which included a single-blind randomized controlled phase 2/3 trial of AZD1222 (ChAdOx1 nCoV-19) in healthy adults. Trial participant PBMC samples were collected at day 0 and day 28 after the second dose for TCRbeta chain sequencing. V drops 6 bases and J drops 0 bases, leaving 15 bases in between. CDR1 and CDR2 are drawn from the germline V gene (reference sequence): MNHEY, SMNVEV. Measured from the cysteine to the phenylalanine, the CDR3 is 16 residues long. The retained sequence is limited to the CDR3, 48 bases, with the frame set at the first base.

The CDR3 regions of human TCRbeta chains were analyzed by immunosequencing. Turning to the authors' computational methods: Repertoire TCRs were checked for matches against a reference library of SARS-CoV-2-specific TCRs that had been generated using the MIRA antigen-specificity platform. Breadth meant the fraction of unique TCRs that were SARS-CoV-2-associated, whereas depth meant the fraction of total T cells that were SARS-CoV-2-associated. Using the MIRA data, each spike-specific TCR was assigned both to the spike region to which the TCR was reactive and to a CD4 or CD8 class. Log10-transformed breadth and depth values were compared by one-way ANOVA with Sidak's multiple comparisons tests. The immuneACCESS repertoire file appears here via TCRdb, limited to in-frame rearrangements. These files lack a portion of the clones; in checked studies, under half of the deficit traces to unresolved V genes, and the cause of the others is not known. For V, J and clone size, that table is used; D and trimming come from the DNA. This sample gives more than 100,000 clones in total; about nine tenths of them show up just once. The ten biggest clones cover about 2.5% of the sample.

The rearrangement combines TRBV27 with TRBJ2-1; tentative D gene TRBD1, with 6 bases matching. Source: peripheral blood, taken 28 days after the second AZD1222 dose. This sequence was found in an adult who received the AZD1222 COVID-19 vaccine. The DNA sequence is TGTGCCAGCAGCACCTACACAGGGAGCTCCTACAATGAGCAGTTCTTC. Translated, it reads CASSTYTGSSYNEQFF.